This T cell receptor beta chain is from a study of blood T cell repertoires in COVID-19. Study-level background: Acute-phase and convalescent COVID-19 samples originated in the United States, Italy and Spain. PBMCs, B-cell-depleted T cells, or T cells provided the cDNA or gDNA that made up the material.

In the authors' methods: Estimation of nucleated cell counts relied on the amplification of reference gene primers. TCRdb's copy holds only in-frame clones and misses some; the assay was immunoSEQ multiplex PCR. V, J and clone size are taken as reported in that table, and D and trimming were inferred from the DNA itself. The sample includes 170,000 or so clones, more than 75% of them seen just once. This receptor was taken from a man aged 35-49 years with active or convalescent COVID-19. Sequenced input: peripheral blood.

The CDR3 here is CASRVQGNYEQYF. CDR3 DNA: TGTGCCAGCAGGGTACAGGGAAACTACGAGCAGTACTTC. The chain is built from TRBV27 and TRBJ2-7, with D perhaps TRBD1 (6 bases). V gave up 6 bases and J gave up 3 bases, with 12 bases separating them. Germline lookup yields CDR1 MNHEY and CDR2 SMNVEV (reference sequence). CDR3 length: 13 amino acids.